This TCR beta chain was retrieved from a study of chemoradiotherapy in HPV16-positive cancers. Study results and limitations: Candidate HPV-specific clones and E7-related TCR motifs grew in tumor during treatment.

This CDR3 comprises 16 residues. Per germline, CDR1 SSHAT and CDR2 FNYEAQ (reference sequence). Remarks on this clone: Its antigen remains unidentified. The junction departs from germline at one end; a sequencing error may be responsible.

TCRdb's table, derived via immunoSEQ multiplex PCR, lists solely in-frame clones and lacks some. The table includes tens of thousands of clones, roughly 90% detected once. The receptor's source is a human donor with HPV-associated anogenital cancer. The source was blood, collected from a patient who underwent chemoradiotherapy. The chain has TRBV7-7 and TRBJ2-2; D may be TRBD1 (6 bases). The CDR3 sequence is CASSLGRTVNTGELFF. The DNA of the CDR3 is TGTGCTAGCAGCTTAGGCCGGACAGTAAACACCGGGGAGCTGTTTTTT.